The 14 T cell receptor beta chains below were found in one sample sequenced in a study of T cell repertoires in cytomegalovirus infection. For these receptors, no antigen is known. TCRdb analysed the reads with MiXCR anew, one entry per CDR3 protein. This table has 70,000 to 95,000 distinct CDR3 sequences, around 32% appearing once. The input for sequencing was CD8+ T cells from cultured PBMCs, taken from culture after CMV antigen stimulation. These receptors originate from a human donor in good health (CMV status not recorded). Some clones in this sample may be carry-over from other donors' samples.

The CDR3 DNA is TGTGCCAGCAGTGAAGTGGGGACAGGGATAGAAAAACTGTTTTTT. Translating it yields CASSEVGTGIEKLFF. The rearrangement joins TRBV2 to TRBJ1-4, with 9 bases identical to TRBD1. With 1 base clipped from V and 8 bases from J, the junction kept 5 bases outside the gene matches. CDR1 and CDR2 (germline): SNHLY, FYNNEI. The CDR3 has 15 amino acids.

The chain recombines TRBV6-6 with TRBJ2-5; 9 nucleotides align to TRBD2. Germline V gene data show CDR1 as MNHNY and CDR2 as SVGAGI (reference sequence). There are 19 residues in the CDR3. The V and J ends lost 2 bases and 2 bases, in that order; junction bases with no gene match: 15. DNA of the CDR3: TGTGCCAGCAGTTACCCTGGTGGGGTTCTAGCGGGGCCGCAAGAGACCCAGTACTTC. Its translation: CASSYPGGVLAGPQETQYF.

The chain uses TRBV4-1 and TRBJ1-1; weak D call: TRBD1 (5 bases). CDR1 is MGHRA and CDR2 is YSYEKL in the germline V gene. The CDR3 totals 16 residues. Between the trimmed V and J ends, which lost 0 bases and 4 bases, there was a span of 15 bases. Here the CDR3 reads CASSQDSAGLVTEAFF. The CDR3 DNA reads TGCGCCAGCAGCCAAGATTCGGCAGGGTTGGTCACTGAAGCTTTCTTT.

This clonotype came up a few times. The V call is TRBV15, the J call TRBJ2-7; D remains ambiguous. Germline V CDR1 and CDR2: LNHNV, YYDKDF (reference sequence). The ends were cut back, 0 bases at V and 3 bases at J, with 3 bases in the middle. The CDR3 spans 12 residues. CDR3 bases: TGTGCCACCAGCAGAGACAGCTACGAGCAGTACTTC. It translates to CATSRDSYEQYF.

The chain carries TRBV5-1 and TRBJ1-1; a possible D gene is TRBD1 (5 bases). There are 15 residues in the CDR3. The germline V gene has CDR1 SGHRS and CDR2 YFSETQ. Trimming took 4 bases from V and 0 from J, leaving 13 bases between them. The CDR3 protein is CASSRYRNLNTEAFF. The CDR3 nucleotides are TGCGCCAGCAGCAGATACAGGAACCTGAACACTGAAGCTTTCTTT.

The rearrangement links TRBV10-3 to TRBJ2-2; D uncertain. The germline V and J ends were trimmed by 3 bases and 1 base, with 6 bases remaining between them. This CDR3 is 14 amino acids long. Germline V lookup: CDR1 ENHRY, CDR2 SYGVKD. The CDR3 loop reads CAISDGWNTGELFF. As DNA, the CDR3 is TGTGCCATCAGTGACGGTTGGAACACCGGGGAGCTGTTTTTT.

This rearrangement joins TRBV10-2 to TRBJ1-1; D unclear. Between the trimmed V and J ends, which lost 1 base and 6 bases, there was a span of 9 bases. The germline gives CDR1 WSHSY, CDR2 SAAADI. The CDR3 has 13 residues. The CDR3 protein is CASSELPQPEAFF. The CDR3 DNA is TGCGCCAGCAGTGAGTTGCCCCAACCTGAAGCTTTCTTT.

This chain links TRBV6-1 with TRBJ1-5; D is unresolved. V was clipped by 1 base and J by 7 bases, with 11 bases between them. This CDR3 has 14 residues. Germline CDR1 and CDR2: MNHNS and SASEGT. CDR3 sequence: CASSEDQGLQPQHF. As DNA, the CDR3 is TGTGCCAGCAGTGAAGATCAAGGTTTGCAGCCCCAGCATTTT.

This clonotype has just a few counts. The chain has TRBV28 and TRBJ2-3; a weak D match, TRBD2 (5 bases). Trimming removed 2 bases at V and 4 bases at J, with 10 bases between. The CDR3 runs to 14 residues. Germline CDR1 and CDR2: MDHEN and SYDVKM. CDR3 in amino acids: CASSLSPGADTQYF. The DNA for the CDR3 is TGTGCCAGCAGTTTAAGCCCCGGGGCAGATACGCAGTATTTT.

This clonotype was seen more than once but under ten times. The chain couples TRBV7-9 to TRBJ2-3; D might be TRBD1 (6 bases). CDR3 length equals 16 residues. Germline V gene data show CDR1 as SEHNR and CDR2 as FQNEAQ (reference sequence). Trimming pared 0 bases from V and 0 bases from J, leaving 10 bases between. CDR3 loop: CASSLASGASTDTQYF. The DNA of the CDR3 is TGTGCCAGCAGCTTAGCGTCAGGGGCAAGCACAGATACGCAGTATTTT.

This chain connects TRBV27 to TRBJ2-5; D unclear. Trimming removed 5 bases at V and 5 bases at J, with 12 bases between. The CDR3 runs 13 residues. CDR1 is MNHEY, CDR2 SMNVEV, per germline (reference sequence). The CDR3 is CASSALGLETQYF. For the CDR3, the DNA is TGTGCCAGCAGTGCTCTTGGGTTGGAGACCCAGTACTTC.

This clonotype was observed a few times. The rearrangement links TRBV5-4 to TRBJ2-7; 8 bases are shared with TRBD1. Germline trimming cut 2 bases from V and 5 bases from J; bases unmatched to any gene: 6. Germline-derived CDR1 and CDR2 are SGHNT and YYREEE (reference sequence). There are 14 residues in the CDR3. Written as DNA, the CDR3 is TGTGCCAGCAGCTTTCAGGGGGCGAGCAACGAGCAGTACTTC. It specifies CASSFQGASNEQYF.

CDR3 in DNA: TGTGCCAGCAGGGACACCGGGACATACAATGGCTACACCTTC. Translating it yields CASRDTGTYNGYTF. The V gene is TRBV2, the J gene TRBJ1-2, with a possible D match to TRBD1 (6 bases). V lost 6 bases and J lost 6, with 17 bases in between. The CDR3 has 14 amino acids. From germline, CDR1 is SNHLY and CDR2 FYNNEI.

This clonotype has more than one count but fewer than ten. The V gene is TRBV19, the J gene TRBJ2-1; a weak D match, TRBD1 (5 bases). Germline loops: CDR1 LNHDA, CDR2 SQIVND (reference sequence). CDR3 size: 13 residues. Trimming cost V 3 bases and J 7 bases, with 10 bases left between them. CDR3 nucleotide sequence: TGTGCCAGTAGTATCCTACAGGTTAATGAGCAGTTCTTC. Amino acids: CASSILQVNEQFF.